The clone carrying this TCR beta chain was detected many times. What it recognizes is unknown. The source of the sample is a study of T cells after posttransplantation cyclophosphamide. Assay used: immunoSEQ multiplex PCR; TCRdb lists only in-frame clones, some missing. The table records 30,000 to 50,000 clones without singletons, the ten largest covering about 4.2%. General study findings and limits: Later post-transplant blood repertoires were often dominated by donor CD8+ memory clones. TRB clonality was highly associated with recipient CMV seropositivity and reactivation. Blood and skin or GI T cell repertoires showed limited TRB overlap.

Germline CDR1 is SGHNT and CDR2 is YYREEE (reference sequence). V dropped 4 bases and J dropped 4; count of bases not matched to a gene: 6. The CDR3 is made up of 14 amino acids. On the day of bone marrow donation, the related graft donor provided peripheral blood. The source of this sequence is a woman between 50 and 59 years old in good health and a related stem cell transplant donor. The chain couples TRBV5-4 to TRBJ2-7; TRBD1 agrees at 9 bases. The material sequenced was PBMCs. The CDR3 DNA follows: TGTGCCAGCAGCCTAGGACAGGGGCCTTACGAGCAGTACTTC. This codes for CASSLGQGPYEQYF.